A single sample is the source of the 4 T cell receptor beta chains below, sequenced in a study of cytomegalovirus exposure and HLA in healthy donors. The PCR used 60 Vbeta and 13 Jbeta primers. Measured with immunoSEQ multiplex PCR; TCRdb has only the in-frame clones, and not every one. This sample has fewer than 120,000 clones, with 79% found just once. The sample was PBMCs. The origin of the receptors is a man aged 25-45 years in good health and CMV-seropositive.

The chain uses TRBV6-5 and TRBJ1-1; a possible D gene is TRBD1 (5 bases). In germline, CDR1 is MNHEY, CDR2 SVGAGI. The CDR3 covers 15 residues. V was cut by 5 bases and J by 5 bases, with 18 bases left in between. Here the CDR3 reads CASSRRGDGVTEAFF. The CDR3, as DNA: TGTGCCAGCAGTCGACGGGGGGACGGGGTGACTGAAGCTTTCTTT.

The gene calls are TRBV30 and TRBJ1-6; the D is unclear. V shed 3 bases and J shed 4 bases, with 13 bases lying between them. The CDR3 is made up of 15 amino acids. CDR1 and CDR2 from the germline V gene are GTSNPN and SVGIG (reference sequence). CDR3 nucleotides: TGTGCCTGGAGCAAACTGGTTCTATATAATTCACCCCTCCACTTT. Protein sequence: CAWSKLVLYNSPLHF.

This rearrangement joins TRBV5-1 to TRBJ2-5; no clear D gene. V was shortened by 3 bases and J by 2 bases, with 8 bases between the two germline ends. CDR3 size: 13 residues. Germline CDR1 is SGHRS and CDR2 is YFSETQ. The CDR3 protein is CASSSAPQETQYF. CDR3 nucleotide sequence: TGCGCCAGCAGCTCAGCGCCACAAGAGACCCAGTACTTC.

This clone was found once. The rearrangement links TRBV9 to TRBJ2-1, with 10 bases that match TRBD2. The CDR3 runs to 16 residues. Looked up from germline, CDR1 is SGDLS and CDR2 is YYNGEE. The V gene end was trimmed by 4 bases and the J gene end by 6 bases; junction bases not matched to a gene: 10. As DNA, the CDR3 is TGTGCCAGCAGCACAGCGGGGGGGCCTGTGGTCAATGAGCAGTTCTTC. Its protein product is CASSTAGGPVVNEQFF.